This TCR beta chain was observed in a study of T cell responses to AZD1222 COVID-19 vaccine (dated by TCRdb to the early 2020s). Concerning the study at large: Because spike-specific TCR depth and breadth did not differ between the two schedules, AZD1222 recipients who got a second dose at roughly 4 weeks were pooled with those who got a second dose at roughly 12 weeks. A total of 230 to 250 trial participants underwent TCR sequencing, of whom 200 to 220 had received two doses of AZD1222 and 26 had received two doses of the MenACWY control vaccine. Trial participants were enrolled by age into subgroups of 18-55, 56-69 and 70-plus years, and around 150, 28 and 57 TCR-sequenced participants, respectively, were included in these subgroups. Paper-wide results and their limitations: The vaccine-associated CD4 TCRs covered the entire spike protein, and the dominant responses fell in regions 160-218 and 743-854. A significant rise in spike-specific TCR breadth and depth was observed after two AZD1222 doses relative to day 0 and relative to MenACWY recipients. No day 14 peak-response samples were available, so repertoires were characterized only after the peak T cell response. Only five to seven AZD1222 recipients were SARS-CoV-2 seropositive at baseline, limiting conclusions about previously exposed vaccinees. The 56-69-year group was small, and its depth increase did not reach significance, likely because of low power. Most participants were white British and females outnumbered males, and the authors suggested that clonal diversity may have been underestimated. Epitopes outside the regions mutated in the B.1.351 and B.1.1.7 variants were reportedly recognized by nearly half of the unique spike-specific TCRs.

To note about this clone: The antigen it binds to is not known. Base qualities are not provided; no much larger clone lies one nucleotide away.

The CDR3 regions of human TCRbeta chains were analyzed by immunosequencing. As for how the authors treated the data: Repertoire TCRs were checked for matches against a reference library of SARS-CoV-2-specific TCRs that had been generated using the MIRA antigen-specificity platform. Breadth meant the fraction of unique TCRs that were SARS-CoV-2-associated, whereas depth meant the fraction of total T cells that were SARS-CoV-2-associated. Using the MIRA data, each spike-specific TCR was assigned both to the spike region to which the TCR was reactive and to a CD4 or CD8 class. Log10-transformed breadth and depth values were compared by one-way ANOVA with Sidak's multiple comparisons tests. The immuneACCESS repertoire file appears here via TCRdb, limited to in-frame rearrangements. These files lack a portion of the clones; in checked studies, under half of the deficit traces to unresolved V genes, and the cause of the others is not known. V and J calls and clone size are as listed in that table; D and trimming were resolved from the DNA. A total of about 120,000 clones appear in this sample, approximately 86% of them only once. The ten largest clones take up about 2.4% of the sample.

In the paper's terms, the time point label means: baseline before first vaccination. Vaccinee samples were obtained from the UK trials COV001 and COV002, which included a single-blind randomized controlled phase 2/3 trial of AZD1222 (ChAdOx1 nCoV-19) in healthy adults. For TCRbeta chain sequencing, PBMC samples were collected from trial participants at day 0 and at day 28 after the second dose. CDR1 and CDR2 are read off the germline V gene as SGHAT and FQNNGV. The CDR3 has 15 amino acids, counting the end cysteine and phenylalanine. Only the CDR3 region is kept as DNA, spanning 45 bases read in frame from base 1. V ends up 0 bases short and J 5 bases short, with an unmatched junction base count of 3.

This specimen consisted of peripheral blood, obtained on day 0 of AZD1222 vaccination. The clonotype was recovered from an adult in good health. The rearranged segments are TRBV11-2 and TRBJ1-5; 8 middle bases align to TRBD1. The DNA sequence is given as TGTGCCAGCAGCTTAGAAGGACAGGGCTATCAGCCCCAGCATTTT. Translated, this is CASSLEGQGYQPQHF.